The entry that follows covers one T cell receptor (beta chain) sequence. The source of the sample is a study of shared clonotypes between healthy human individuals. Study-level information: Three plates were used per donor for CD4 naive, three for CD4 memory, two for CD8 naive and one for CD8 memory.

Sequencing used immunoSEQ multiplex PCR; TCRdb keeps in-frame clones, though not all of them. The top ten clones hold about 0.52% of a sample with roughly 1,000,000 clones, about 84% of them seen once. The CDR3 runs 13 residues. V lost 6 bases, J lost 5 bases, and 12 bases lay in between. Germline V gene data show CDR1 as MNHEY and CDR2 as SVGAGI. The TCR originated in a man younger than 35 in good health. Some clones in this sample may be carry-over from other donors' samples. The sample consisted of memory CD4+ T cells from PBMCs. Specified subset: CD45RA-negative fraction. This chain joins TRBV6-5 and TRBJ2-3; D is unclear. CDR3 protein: CASRPHDRDTQYF. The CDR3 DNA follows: TGTGCCAGCAGGCCCCATGATCGAGATACGCAGTATTTT.